The 27 T cell receptor beta chains given below trace back to one sample, sequenced in a study of blood T cell repertoires in COVID-19. Method: immunoSEQ multiplex PCR; TCRdb's copy keeps in-frame clones and lacks some. This table has fewer than 350,000 clones, about 93% appearing once. Sequences were obtained from peripheral blood. The receptors derive from a woman in her 30s with COVID-19, enrolled during active disease.

The chain has TRBV15 and TRBJ2-7; 8 nucleotides line up with TRBD1. The germline CDR1 and CDR2 sequences are LNHNV and YYDKDF (reference sequence). The CDR3 is 16 amino acids. V shed 2 bases, J shed 0 bases, and the junction held 6 bases outside the gene matches. The CDR3 reads CATSRSGQGNSYEQYF. The CDR3 DNA follows: TGTGCCACCAGCAGATCCGGACAGGGAAACTCCTACGAGCAGTACTTC.

The chain combines TRBV3-1 (or the pseudogene TRBV3-2) with TRBJ1-6; D remains unclear. V gave up 1 base and J gave up 8 bases, with 12 bases separating them. Germline V gene data show CDR1 as LGHDT and CDR2 as YNNKEL (reference sequence). The CDR3 is 15 residues long. CDR3 coding DNA: TGTGCCAGCAGCCAAGGAACCCCCGGGGATTCACCCCTCCACTTT. Its protein is CASSQGTPGDSPLHF.

The chain links TRBV30 to TRBJ1-1; D remains ambiguous. CDR1 is GTSNPN and CDR2 is SVGIG in the germline V gene (reference sequence). The V gene lost 5 bases and the J gene lost 6 bases, with 16 bases spanning the gap. This CDR3 is 13 amino acids long. DNA of the CDR3: TGTGCCTGGGCTGAACTGCGCGGCGCTGAAGCTTTCTTT. It codes for CAWAELRGAEAFF.

CDR3 residues: CASSQVADRPEAFF. In nucleotides, the CDR3 is TGCGCCAGCAGCCAAGTAGCAGATCGGCCTGAAGCTTTCTTT. This chain joins TRBV4-1 and TRBJ1-1; D uncertain. The CDR3 covers 14 residues. Germline CDR1 and CDR2: MGHRA and YSYEKL. The germline V and J ends were trimmed by 1 base and 6 bases, with 12 bases remaining between them.

The chain combines TRBV7-9 with TRBJ1-1; possibly TRBD1 for D (6 bases). V gave up 5 bases and J gave up 2 bases, with 18 bases separating them. CDR1 and CDR2 (germline): SEHNR, FQNEAQ (reference sequence). The CDR3 totals 16 residues. This CDR3 is CASSRRGGLVNTEAFF. Written as DNA, the CDR3 is TGTGCCAGCAGCCGAAGGGGGGGACTAGTAAACACTGAAGCTTTCTTT.

The chain recombines TRBV13 with TRBJ1-2; possibly TRBD1 for D (5 bases). Trimming removed 5 bases from V and 8 bases from J, with 18 bases in between. Germline CDR1 reads PRHDT; CDR2 reads FYEKMQ (reference sequence). This CDR3 is built from 14 residues. The CDR3 region is CASSLRTHSGGYTF. The DNA of the CDR3 is TGTGCCAGCAGCCTCCGGACGCACTCAGGGGGCTACACCTTC.

The rearrangement joins TRBV7-3 to TRBJ1-5; D possibly corresponds to TRBD1 (5 bases). Germline loops: CDR1 SGHTA, CDR2 FQGTGA. V shed 5 bases and J shed 3 bases, with 14 bases lying between them. This CDR3 is built from 15 residues. The CDR3 DNA follows: TGTGCCAGCAGCAACACTCCGGGACTCAATCAGCCCCAGCATTTT. It encodes CASSNTPGLNQPQHF.

The chain uses TRBV5-1 and TRBJ2-7, with 10 positions matching TRBD1. Germline CDR1 reads SGHRS; CDR2 reads YFSETQ. Trimming removed 0 bases from V and 4 bases from J; junction bases left unmatched: 13. The CDR3 totals 18 residues. For the CDR3, the DNA is TGCGCCAGCAGCTTGGGCTCCGGGACAGGGGTTCTGGAATACGAGCAGTACTTC. This codes for CASSLGSGTGVLEYEQYF.

The chain joins TRBV6-2 or TRBV6-3 to TRBJ2-1; D possibly corresponds to TRBD2 (6 bases). Between the trimmed V and J ends, which lost 2 bases and 7 bases, there was a span of 15 bases. This CDR3 has 15 amino acids. The germline V gene encodes CDR1 MNHEY and CDR2 SVGEGT. CDR3 nucleotide sequence: TGTGCCAGCAGTTACATACTAGCTGGGTGGAATGAGCAGTTCTTC. The encoded protein is CASSYILAGWNEQFF.

V is TRBV11-3 and J is TRBJ2-7; the match to TRBD2 covers 7 bases. V lost 10 bases and J lost 2; bases outside the gene matches: 14. The CDR3 length is 15 residues. Germline CDR1 and CDR2: SGHNT and YENEEA. CDR3 nucleotide sequence: TGTGCCATGGGCAGGGACTGGACTAGTACCTACGAGCAGTACTTC. It encodes CAMGRDWTSTYEQYF.

The chain couples TRBV12-3 or TRBV12-4 to TRBJ2-2; D is possibly TRBD2 (5 bases). The CDR3 has 11 residues. V was clipped by 7 bases and J by 5 bases, with 5 bases between them. As DNA, the CDR3 is TGTGCCAGCACGGGAACCGGGGAGCTGTTTTTT. This encodes CASTGTGELFF.

This chain joins TRBV28 and TRBJ1-1, with D unresolved. Germline lookup yields CDR1 MDHEN and CDR2 SYDVKM. CDR3 length equals 14 residues. V was shortened by 1 base and J by 5 bases, with 11 bases between the two germline ends. CDR3 region: CASSLFRGNTEAFF. The CDR3 DNA reads as TGTGCCAGCAGTTTATTCCGGGGAAATACTGAAGCTTTCTTT.

The chain couples TRBV19 to TRBJ2-3; 8 bases agree with TRBD2. The CDR3 has 15 amino acids. Germline V CDR1 and CDR2: LNHDA, SQIVND (reference sequence). Unmatched junction bases numbered 4, after V lost 1 base and J lost 4 bases. The CDR3, as DNA: TGTGCCAGTAGTATAGGGGGGACTAGTGCAGATACGCAGTATTTT. Protein: CASSIGGTSADTQYF.

This clone came up once. This chain links TRBV12-3 or TRBV12-4 with TRBJ2-7; 9 bases match TRBD2. This CDR3 has 13 residues. Losses at the gene ends were 5 bases for V and 3 bases for J; bases not matched to a gene: 2. For the CDR3, the DNA is TGTGCCAGCAGTCATAGCGGGAGCTACGAGCAGTACTTC. Protein sequence: CASSHSGSYEQYF.

This chain links TRBV27 with TRBJ1-2; D not resolved. There are 15 residues in the CDR3. The germline V gene encodes CDR1 MNHEY and CDR2 SMNVEV (reference sequence). The V and J ends lost 6 bases and 3 bases respectively, with 17 bases between them. The CDR3 reads CASRGRGLADYGYTF. The CDR3 DNA reads as TGTGCCAGCAGGGGTCGGGGTTTGGCGGACTATGGCTACACCTTC.

V gene TRBV18 combines with J gene TRBJ1-1, with D unclear. Germline CDR1 reads KGHSH; CDR2 reads LQKENI. The V end was cut by 3 bases, the J end by 1 base, with 9 bases between. The CDR3 runs to 14 residues. DNA of the CDR3: TGTGCCAGCTCACCGCTCCCGGGGAACACTGAAGCTTTCTTT. It translates to CASSPLPGNTEAFF.

This clone showed up just a few times. The chain is built from TRBV7-2 and TRBJ1-4, with D maybe TRBD1 (6 bases). The CDR3 totals 14 residues. Trimming took off 2 bases at V and 7 bases at J, with 11 bases between the two ends. CDR1 is SGHTA and CDR2 is FQGNSA in the germline V gene. The chain's CDR3 is CASSLQGRGEKLFF. CDR3 DNA sequence: TGTGCCAGCAGCTTACAGGGGAGGGGTGAAAAACTGTTTTTT.

The CDR3 loop is CASSIHENQPQHF. The CDR3 coding sequence is TGTGCCAGCAGCATACACGAAAATCAGCCCCAGCATTTT. The V call is TRBV7-8, the J call TRBJ1-5; D gene uncertain. Per germline, CDR1 SGHVS and CDR2 FQNEAQ. Trimming took 5 bases from V and 4 from J, leaving 9 bases between them. The CDR3 is 13 amino acids.

This rearrangement joins TRBV10-3 to TRBJ1-2; 7 bases line up with TRBD1. V was clipped by 6 bases and J by 6 bases; unmatched bases: 7. The length of the CDR3 is 13 residues. Germline CDR1 is ENHRY and CDR2 is SYGVKD. The CDR3 protein is CAIRGLQGNGYTF. The DNA for the CDR3 is TGTGCCATCAGGGGGTTACAGGGGAATGGCTACACCTTC.

The rearrangement joins TRBV25-1 to TRBJ1-6; D call uncertain. CDR1 is MGHDK, CDR2 SYGVNS, per germline. The CDR3 has 14 residues. V was shortened by 5 bases and J by 0 bases, with 5 bases between the two germline ends. This CDR3 is CASSTNSYNSPLHF. CDR3 bases: TGTGCCAGCAGTACTAACTCCTATAATTCACCCCTCCACTTT.

The gene calls are TRBV6-5 and TRBJ1-4; D remains unclear. CDR3 length equals 15 residues. V lost 7 bases to trimming and J lost 3 bases, with 15 bases between them. CDR1 MNHEY and CDR2 SVGAGI come from the germline V gene. CDR3 sequence (DNA): TGTGCCAGCAAGGCAGGACTTTCAGCTAATGAAAAACTGTTTTTT. Translating it yields CASKAGLSANEKLFF.

The rearrangement uses TRBV7-8 and TRBJ2-4; no reliable D call. Per the germline V gene, CDR1 is SGHVS and CDR2 is FQNEAQ. Trimming shortened V by 1 base and J by 1 base, and 14 bases separated the two germline ends. The CDR3 is made up of 17 amino acids. The CDR3 spells CASSLGRFGPAKNIQYF. The CDR3 bases are TGTGCCAGCAGCTTAGGCCGATTTGGGCCCGCCAAAAACATTCAGTACTTC.

This chain links TRBV7-9 with TRBJ1-2; maybe TRBD1 (5 bases). Germline V CDR1 and CDR2: SEHNR, FQNEAQ (reference sequence). The CDR3 runs to 16 residues. Trimming left V 1 base short and J 1 base short, with 13 bases between. CDR3 nucleotides: TGTGCCAGCAGCTTAGAGTCCGGACATTTTAACTATGGCTACACCTTC. Residues: CASSLESGHFNYGYTF.

The chain joins TRBV28 to TRBJ1-4; 12 bases map to TRBD1. Germline V CDR1 and CDR2: MDHEN, SYDVKM. The CDR3 sequence is 16 residues long. Trimming at V came to 7 bases and at J to 8 bases, leaving 11 bases not matched to a gene. CDR3 sequence: CASNRPGQGAGEKLFF. CDR3 nucleotide sequence: TGTGCCAGCAACCGGCCGGGACAGGGGGCAGGGGAAAAACTGTTTTTT.

This rearrangement joins TRBV2 to TRBJ1-2; D unresolved. The CDR3 runs 11 residues. The ends were cut back, 4 bases at V and 4 bases at J, with 4 bases in the middle. Germline CDR1 and CDR2: SNHLY and FYNNEI. This chain's CDR3 is CASSALYGYTF. The CDR3 DNA sequence: TGTGCCAGCAGTGCCCTCTATGGCTACACCTTC. The full variable domain, rest sourced from reference TRBV2 and TRBJ1-2, is EPEVTQTPSHQVTQMGQEVILRCVPISNHLYFYWYRQILGQKVEFLVSFYNNEISEKSEIFDDQFSVERPDGSNFTLKIRSTKLEDSAMYFCASSALYGYTFGSGTRLTVV.

The chain joins TRBV30 to TRBJ1-1; a possible D gene is TRBD1 (5 bases). The V gene's germline CDR1 is GTSNPN and CDR2 SVGIG (reference sequence). CDR3 length equals 13 residues. Trimming took 4 bases from V and 1 from J, leaving 10 bases between them. The CDR3 DNA reads TGTGCCTGGACTTCCGGGGGGAACACTGAAGCTTTCTTT. This codes for CAWTSGGNTEAFF.

The chain couples TRBV5-4 to TRBJ2-3, with 9 nucleotides matching TRBD1. CDR1 is SGHNT and CDR2 is YYREEE in the germline V gene (reference sequence). CDR3 length: 16 amino acids. V trimming: 2 bases; J trimming: 6 bases; junction bases outside the gene matches: 10. The CDR3 DNA sequence: TGTGCCAGCAGCTTCTCCCGACAGGGGGTGGTGGATACGCAGTATTTT. Its protein product is CASSFSRQGVVDTQYF.